The source of this T cell receptor beta chain is a study of blood T cell repertoires in COVID-19. Study as a whole: COVID-19 samples from acute and convalescent phases originated in the United States, Italy and Spain. PBMCs, B-cell-depleted T cells, or T cells provided the cDNA or gDNA that made up the material.

The CDR3 runs to 15 residues. V was clipped by 7 bases and J by 7 bases, with 20 bases between them. The germline V gene has CDR1 SNHLY and CDR2 FYNNEI. Study processing details: Amplification with reference gene primers provided the estimates of nucleated cell counts. Generated by immunoSEQ multiplex PCR, the TCRdb table keeps only in-frame clones and is missing some. From that table come the V and J calls and clone size; the DNA was used to work out D and trimming. This sample carries 400,000 to 550,000 clones, about 89% of them seen once, and the ten largest clones take roughly 4%. The sequenced material came from peripheral blood. The chain couples TRBV2 to TRBJ1-5; D is possibly TRBD1 (6 bases). The receptor's source is a woman aged 25 to 39 with acute or convalescent COVID-19. The CDR3, as DNA: TGTGCCAGCAATGAGGGACAATCCCGCGGGCAGCCCCAGCATTTT. Its translation is CASNEGQSRGQPQHF.